This T cell receptor (beta chain) stems from a study of T cells after yellow fever vaccination. Study-level information: Fractions with few cells were prepared using SMART-Seq v4 Ultra Low Input.

A process of 5'RACE template switching, which added a universal primer site and UMIs, was used to make TCR cDNA. TCRdb itself ran the 5' RACE reads through MiXCR, one entry per CDR3 protein. The sample yields under 550,000 distinct CDR3 sequences, roughly 22% seen once. As concerns this clonotype: Its antigen remains unidentified.

Whole-study results and caveats: A weaker secondary response peaked on day 5, the primary on day 15.

The receptor was derived from a man aged 18-30 years who received the YFV17D yellow fever vaccine. Source: PBMCs, taken roughly 23 days after the first yellow fever vaccination.

CDR3 in DNA: TGTGCCAGCAGAACAGACCTAACCTACAATGAGCAGTTCTTC. Its protein is CASRTDLTYNEQFF. This chain connects TRBV12-3 or TRBV12-4 to TRBJ2-1; D ambiguous. The CDR3 loop spans 14 amino acids. V was clipped by 6 bases and J by 2 bases, with 11 bases between them.